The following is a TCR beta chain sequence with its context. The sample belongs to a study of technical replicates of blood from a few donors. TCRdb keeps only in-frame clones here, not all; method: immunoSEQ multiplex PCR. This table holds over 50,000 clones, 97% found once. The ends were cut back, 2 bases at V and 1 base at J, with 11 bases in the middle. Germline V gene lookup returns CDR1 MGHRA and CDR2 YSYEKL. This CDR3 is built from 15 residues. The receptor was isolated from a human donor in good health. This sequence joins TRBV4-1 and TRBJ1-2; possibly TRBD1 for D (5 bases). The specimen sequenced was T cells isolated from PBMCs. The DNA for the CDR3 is TGCGCCAGCAGCCAATCTTCAGGGAATAACTATGGCTACACCTTC. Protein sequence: CASSQSSGNNYGYTF.